This TCR beta chain was profiled in a study of shared clonotypes between healthy human individuals. With V trimmed by 5 bases and J by 4 bases, 10 bases remained unmatched. This CDR3 region has 16 residues. The germline V gene encodes CDR1 MDHEN and CDR2 SYDVKM. As for this clone: Other DNA sequences in this specimen translate into the identical CDR3.

This table comes from immunoSEQ multiplex PCR, and its TCRdb copy is limited to in-frame clones, with some not included. There are around 500,000 clones in the sample; roughly 77% occur only once, and approximately 13% lies in the top ten. The chain carries TRBV28 and TRBJ2-1; 8 bases agree with TRBD1. The receptor's source is a woman in her thirties or forties in good health. Some clones in this sample may be carry-over from other donors' samples. The sample was PBMCs. The CDR3 coding sequence is TGTGCCAGCAGTCCGCCCCAGGGGGCGCGATACAATGAGCAGTTCTTC. Encoded protein: CASSPPQGARYNEQFF.